This TCR beta chain was sequenced for a study of OX40 agonist ivuxolimab in advanced cancers. Study-level results: The antigen specificity of the peripheral T cells (those that were expanded) was not determined. Near-lowest levels of clonal expansion characterized partial responders at 0.1-3.0 mg/kg. Dosing at 0.1 to 3.0 mg/kg was accompanied by clonal expansion of CD4+ and CD8+ blood T cells by week 6.

For this clone: What it binds is unknown.

Assay: immunoSEQ multiplex PCR; the TCRdb copy retains only in-frame clones and omits some. The repertoire consists of some 62,000 clones, with more than 80% occurring once and the leading ten covering less than 6%. V lost 3 bases to trimming and J lost 0 bases; unmatched junction nucleotides: 10. The length of the CDR3 is 19 residues. Looked up from germline, CDR1 is LNHNV and CDR2 is YYDKDF (reference sequence). The V and J genes are TRBV15 and TRBJ1-3; 11 bases fit TRBD1. Sequenced material: CD4+ or CD8+ T cells sorted from blood, taken in a trial of the OX40 agonist ivuxolimab. The origin of this receptor is an adult with an advanced solid tumor such as melanoma, head and neck, liver or kidney cancer. In DNA, the CDR3 is TGTGCCACCAGCAGCCTCCCGGGACAGGGGGACTTCTCTGGAAACACCATATATTTT. This gives the protein CATSSLPGQGDFSGNTIYF.